The table lists the clone carrying this T cell receptor beta chain with a few counts. Antigen unknown. The sample comes from a study of CD8 T cells in ankylosing spondylitis. General study points: The study looked at matched synovial fluid samples from ankylosing spondylitis patients. Disease-linked clones were reported to be significantly enriched there.

TCRdb independently ran MiXCR on the 5' RACE reads; one entry per CDR3 protein. Of about 250,000 distinct CDR3 sequences detected, 7% to 10% appear once; the ten largest clones hold approximately 4.8%. Trimming removed 3 bases at V and 4 bases at J, with 15 bases between. Germline values: CDR1 SGHAT, CDR2 FQDESV (reference sequence). The CDR3 length is 15 residues. This chain uses TRBV11-1 with TRBJ1-2; D ambiguous. The source material was blood, either unsorted or a sorted T cell fraction (not recorded which). This clonotype was obtained from a female donor with ankylosing spondylitis or in good health (not recorded which). CDR3 nucleotides: TGTGCCAGCAGCTTCGTACCGGGTTCTATCTATGGCTACACCTTC. Translation: CASSFVPGSIYGYTF. The variable domain in full, with the rest retrieved from reference TRBV11-1 and TRBJ1-2, is EAEVAQSPRYKITEKSQAVAFWCDPISGHATLYWYRQILGQGPELLVQFQDESVVDDSQLPKDRFSAERLKGVDSTLKIQPAELGDSAMYLCASSFVPGSIYGYTFGSGTRLTVV.